The clone carrying this TCR beta chain was seen a handful of times. Its antigen is undetermined. These data come from a study of post-analysis software for immune sequencing data. Across the whole study: The study covered relapsing-remitting, secondary progressive and progressive-relapsing courses of multiple sclerosis. General observations from the study: People with multiple sclerosis had a significantly lower normalized Chao1 diversity than controls did. Patients showed TRBV5-6, TRBV5-1 and TRBV20-1 among five TRBV segments more frequent than in controls.

Unique molecular identifiers tagged the TCR beta cDNA libraries. A single record per CDR3 protein comes from TCRdb applying MiXCR to the PCR reads. The sample holds about 460,000 distinct CDR3 sequences, around 40% seen once. The CDR3 sequence is 15 residues long. V lost 4 bases and J lost 2; bases outside the gene matches: 8. Looked up from germline, CDR1 is DFQATT and CDR2 is SNEGSKA (reference sequence). Sequenced: blood. V usage is TRBV20-1 and J usage is TRBJ2-1, with 7 bases lining up with TRBD2. This TCR derives from a girl between 5 and 17 years old with multiple sclerosis. Written as DNA, the CDR3 is TGCAGTGCTATCGCAGCGGGACGGACCTACAATGAGCAGTTCTTC. The encoded protein is CSAIAAGRTYNEQFF.